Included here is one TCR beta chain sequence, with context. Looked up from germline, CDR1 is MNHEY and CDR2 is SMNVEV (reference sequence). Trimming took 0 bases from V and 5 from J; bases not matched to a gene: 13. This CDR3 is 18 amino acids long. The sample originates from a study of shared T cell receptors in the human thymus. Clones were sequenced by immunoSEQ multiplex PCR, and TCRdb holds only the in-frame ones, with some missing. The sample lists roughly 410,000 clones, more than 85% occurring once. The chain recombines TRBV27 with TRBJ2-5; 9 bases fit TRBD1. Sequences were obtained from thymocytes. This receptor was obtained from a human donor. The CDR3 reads CASSLSSPDRGGWETQYF. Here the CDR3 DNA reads TGTGCCAGCAGTTTATCGTCCCCGGACAGGGGAGGATGGGAGACCCAGTACTTC.